Shown below are 14 T cell receptor beta chains from a single sample sequenced in a study of T cells in Graves' hyperthyroidism and ophthalmopathy. The TCR beta CDR3 regions underwent amplification using RNA transcripts as the source. An initial round of RT-PCR targeting the TCR CDR3 relied on the HTBI primer set. TCRdb fed the multiplex PCR reads into MiXCR, producing one record per CDR3 protein. Among 480,000 or so distinct CDR3 sequences listed, approximately 14% were seen once. The sequenced sample consisted of blood. All receptors come from a woman younger than 35 with Graves' hyperthyroidism.

This clonotype was found once. The conserved final phenylalanine or tryptophan is absent from the CDR3, which likely points to a read error. The chain has TRBV12-3 or TRBV12-4 and TRBJ2-7; D is undetermined. This CDR3 has 15 amino acids. With 4 bases removed from V and 4 bases from J, the gap between germline ends came to 17 bases. CDR3 protein: CASSSRGLRRYEQYS. The CDR3 bases are TGTGCCAGCAGTTCGAGAGGTCTAAGGCGGTACGAGCAGTACTCC.

In this sample, this clonotype turned up a few times. The chain is built from TRBV27 and TRBJ1-1, with 8 bases that match TRBD1. CDR3 length: 17 amino acids. Germline loops: CDR1 MNHEY, CDR2 SMNVEV (reference sequence). The ends lost 6 bases at V and 4 bases at J; junction bases unmatched: 16. Here the CDR3 DNA reads TGTGCCAGCAGCTATTTCACAGGGGGGGGTTTGGGCACTGAAGCTTTCTTT. The encoded protein is CASSYFTGGGLGTEAFF.

In this sample, this clonotype turned up many times. This chain connects TRBV19 to TRBJ1-3; D is unresolved. The CDR3 spans 12 residues. V lost 9 bases to trimming and J lost 4 bases, with 10 bases between them. CDR1 is LNHDA, CDR2 SQIVND, per germline (reference sequence). The CDR3 sequence: CASKSTGNTIYF. Written as DNA, the CDR3 is TGTGCCAGCAAAAGCACAGGAAACACCATATATTTT.

There are many counts of this clonotype. This chain connects TRBV3-1 to TRBJ2-1, with 9 bases that match TRBD2. Trimming at V came to 0 bases and at J to 8 bases, leaving 11 bases not matched to a gene. The germline V gene has CDR1 LGHDT and CDR2 YNNKEL (reference sequence). This CDR3 comprises 17 residues. This CDR3 reads CASSQDRSLAGRDEQFF. The CDR3 DNA sequence: TGTGCCAGCAGCCAAGATAGGTCCCTAGCGGGAAGGGATGAGCAGTTCTTC.

In its sample, this clonotype was seen many times. The chain is built from TRBV28 and TRBJ2-3; 12 nucleotides line up with TRBD2. V shed 6 bases, J shed 9 bases, and the junction held 10 bases outside the gene matches. The CDR3 contains 15 residues. Germline loops: CDR1 MDHEN, CDR2 SYDVKM. This CDR3 reads CASSRGTSGLKTQYF. The CDR3 DNA reads TGTGCCAGCAGCCGCGGGACTAGCGGGCTCAAAACGCAGTATTTT. Using reference TRBV28 and TRBJ2-3 for the parts outside the CDR3, the full variable domain is DVKVTQSSRYLVKRTGEKVFLECVQDMDHENMFWYRQDPGLGLRLIYFSYDVKMKEKGDIPEGYSVSREKKERFSLILESASTNQTSMYLCASSRGTSGLKTQYFGPGTRLTVL.

This clonotype was counted only a few times. The rearrangement links TRBV7-2 to TRBJ2-7; D remains unclear. The CDR3 covers 14 residues. V lost 1 base to trimming and J lost 2 bases, with 9 bases between them. Per the germline V gene, CDR1 is SGHTA and CDR2 is FQGNSA. CDR3 loop: CASSLEIAAYEQYV. In DNA form, the CDR3 reads TGTGCCAGCAGCTTAGAGATTGCCGCCTACGAGCAGTACGTC.

A few counts support this clonotype. This clone may be a read error of a much larger clone one base away. V is TRBV11-2 and J is TRBJ2-3; tentatively, D is TRBD1 (5 bases). The CDR3 contains 16 residues. Germline V gives CDR1 SGHAT, CDR2 FQNNGV. The CDR3 here is CANSLVMGLVTDTQYF. The CDR3 DNA reads TGTGCCAACAGCTTAGTAATGGGGCTGGTGACAGATACGCAGTATTTT.

This clonotype was counted many times. The V call is TRBV15, the J call TRBJ1-2; D call uncertain. The germline CDR1 and CDR2 sequences are LNHNV and YYDKDF (reference sequence). This CDR3 region has 14 residues. Deletions cut 4 bases from V and 8 bases from J, with 17 bases between. DNA of the CDR3: TGTGCCACCAGCACCGGCCCAGCGCTTGGGGGCTACACCTTC. Protein product: CATSTGPALGGYTF.

This clonotype appeared many times. This sequence joins TRBV6-5 and TRBJ1-5, with D unresolved. The CDR3 is 15 amino acids. Germline values: CDR1 MNHEY, CDR2 SVGAGI. V lost 0 bases and J 1 base, leaving 7 bases between the germline ends. CDR3 sequence: CASSYSFDSNQPQHF. Here the CDR3 DNA reads TGTGCCAGCAGTTACTCCTTTGACAGCAATCAGCCCCAGCATTTT.

This clonotype was detected ten times or more. The genes are TRBV10-2 and TRBJ1-2; no clear D. From germline, CDR1 is WSHSY and CDR2 SAAADI. Trimming removed 5 bases from V and 1 base from J, with 14 bases in between. The CDR3 has 15 residues. The CDR3 nucleotides are TGCGCCAGCAGTTCAGACGGGAGTTTTAACTATGGCTACACCTTC. Protein product: CASSSDGSFNYGYTF.

This clonotype was detected ten times or more. This chain uses TRBV11-2 with TRBJ2-1, with 9 bases that match TRBD2. V dropped 5 bases and J dropped 6; count of bases not matched to a gene: 2. CDR3 length: 13 amino acids. Germline CDR1 SGHAT, CDR2 FQNNGV. Here the CDR3 DNA reads TGTGCCAGCAGCCGACTAGCGGTCAATGAGCAGTTCTTC. It translates to CASSRLAVNEQFF.

This clonotype has at least ten counts. J is TRBJ1-1 and V is TRBV12-3 or TRBV12-4; D may be TRBD1 (5 bases). This CDR3 comprises 10 residues. Trimming took off 7 bases at V and 10 bases at J, with 10 bases between the two ends. Written as DNA, the CDR3 is TGTGCCAGCAAGAGGGGTGGAGCTTTCTTT. Amino acids: CASKRGGAFF.

This clonotype was observed a handful of times. The chain combines TRBV12-3 or TRBV12-4 with TRBJ1-4; the D gene is possibly TRBD1 (5 bases). The CDR3 extends over 14 amino acids. V was clipped by 8 bases and J by 7 bases, with 17 bases between them. The CDR3 nucleotides are TGTGCCAGCGGTGGACACTTCAGAGGTGAAAAACTGTTTTTT. Residues: CASGGHFRGEKLFF.

The rearrangement joins TRBV12-3 or TRBV12-4 to TRBJ1-5, with TRBD1 matching 7 bases. CDR3 length equals 14 residues. V gave up 6 bases and J gave up 6 bases; unmatched junction bases: 8. Here the CDR3 reads CASSQQTGRQPQHF. The CDR3, as DNA: TGTGCCAGCAGCCAACAGACAGGGCGTCAGCCCCAGCATTTT.